Below, 2 T cell receptor beta chains from the same sample are listed, as sequenced in a study of CD8+CD57+ T cells in acquired aplastic anemia. For CDR3 and TCR beta VDJ profiling, genomic DNA was the template used. TCRdb reanalysed the reads using MiXCR and keeps one entry per CDR3 protein. The sample consists of roughly 420,000 distinct CDR3 sequences, about two thirds of them appearing once. The sequencing input was sorted CD4+, CD8+, or CD8+CD57+ T cells (not recorded which) from PBMCs. These receptors came from a human donor in good health, serving as a control.

This clonotype has at least ten counts. The chain recombines TRBV6-6 with TRBJ2-7, with TRBD2 matching 10 bases. The V gene end was trimmed by 0 bases and the J gene end by 2 bases; junction bases not matched to a gene: 7. The CDR3 is 17 amino acids. Germline V lookup: CDR1 MNHNY, CDR2 SVGAGI (reference sequence). CDR3 amino acids: CASSYSSQAGGPYEQYF. CDR3 sequence (DNA): TGTGCCAGCAGTTACTCTAGCCAAGCGGGGGGGCCCTACGAGCAGTACTTC.

As concerns this clonotype: Without the conserved terminal phenylalanine or tryptophan, this CDR3 likely stems from a read error. This chain uses TRBV2 with TRBJ1-5, with D tentatively TRBD1 (5 bases). Germline V gene lookup returns CDR1 SNHLY and CDR2 FYNNEI. The CDR3 sequence is 15 residues long. This CDR3 reads CATSHTQVGNQPQHG. As DNA, the CDR3 is TGTGCCACCAGTCATACACAGGTGGGGAATCAGCCGCAGCATGGT.